The rows below give T cell receptor beta chains drawn from one sample of a study of tumor-infiltrating lymphocytes in primary liver carcinoma. TCRdb passed the multiplex PCR reads through MiXCR, listing each CDR3 protein once. This table has roughly 80,000 distinct CDR3 sequences, 55% to 85% appearing once. The sequenced material came from liver tumor tissue from sampling region 1. The receptors come from a middle-aged man with primary liver carcinoma and hepatitis B virus infection. The CDR3 runs from the conserved cysteine through the conserved F or W. D genes are given only for firm matches. The size of a clone is reported for some rows only, either as once, few or many, or as a class for expanded clones.

CDR3nt	CDR3aa	abundance	v_gene	j_gene	d_gene
TGTGCCAGCAGGCAAAGCGGGAGGGGGGTCAATGAGCAGTTCTTC	CASRQSGRGVNEQFF	once	TRBV4-2	TRBJ2-1	TRBD2
TGTGCCAGCAGCCCGAGGACTAGCAGCCGCCCCAAGCAGTTCTTC	CASSPRTSSRPKQFF	.	TRBV4-1	TRBJ2-1	TRBD2
TGTGCCAGTAGACCCCAGGAGTCGGGGCCCCAGCATTTT	CASRPQESGPQHF	.	TRBV12-3/TRBV12-4	TRBJ1-5	.
TGTGCCAGCAGCCAAGATGAGGGAGCGGGAGGAGTAGGTACGCAGTATTTT	CASSQDEGAGGVGTQYF	.	TRBV4-2	TRBJ2-3	TRBD2
TGTGCCAGCAGTACCGGGACTAGCTCCTACGAGCAGTACTTC	CASSTGTSSYEQYF	.	TRBV2	TRBJ2-7	TRBD2
TGTACCAACAGTTACTGGGGAAGGGGCTCCTACAATGAGCAGTTCTTC	CTNSYWGRGSYNEQFF	.	TRBV6-2/TRBV6-3	TRBJ2-1	.
TGCAGCGTGGCCGGTGCCGTCACCAGCTCCTACGGACAGTACTTC	CSVAGAVTSSYGQYF	.	TRBV29-1	TRBJ2-7	.
TGCGCCAGCAGCCAAGGGACTAGCGGGACCTACAATGAGCAGTTCTTC	CASSQGTSGTYNEQFF	many	TRBV4-1	TRBJ2-1	TRBD2
TGTGCCAGCAGTTCGGTACTTTACGAGCAGTACTTC	CASSSVLYEQYF	.	TRBV6-6	TRBJ2-7	.
TGTGCCAGCAGCCAGGGCCAGGGGACCACAGATACGCAGTATTTT	CASSQGQGTTDTQYF	.	TRBV7-9	TRBJ2-3	.
TGCAGTGCTACCCAGGACAGGGCGCAGTTCTTC	CSATQDRAQFF	.	TRBV20-1	TRBJ2-1	TRBD1
TGTGACAGCAGTTACTCGATCGGGACAGGGAGCACAGATACGCAGTATTTT	CDSSYSIGTGSTDTQYF	.	TRBV6-2/TRBV6-3	TRBJ2-3	TRBD1
TGTGCCAGCAGTGAGAGTCGGGAGGCCCAGAACTTC	CASSESREAQNF	few	TRBV6-1	TRBJ2-5	TRBD2
TGTGCCAGCAGTGTTGACAGTCCCAATTCACCCCTCCACTTT	CASSVDSPNSPLHF	many	TRBV6-1	TRBJ1-6	.
TGCGCCAGCAGACAGGCGGGAGGGTACAATGAACAGTCCTTC	CASRQAGGYNEQSF	.	TRBV4-1	TRBJ2-1	TRBD2
TGTGCCAGCGGGAGGGGCCCAGAGTCGAACATTGAAGCTTTCTTT	CASGRGPESNIEAFF	.	TRBV5-6	TRBJ1-1	.
TGTGCCTGGGGTGATAAGGGTGACACTGAAGCTTTCTTT	CAWGDKGDTEAFF	once	TRBV30	TRBJ1-1	.
TGTGCCAGCAGTTCGGGGACTAGCGCCTTCTTC	CASSSGTSAFF	medium-sized	TRBV12-3/TRBV12-4	TRBJ2-5	TRBD2
TGTGCCAGCAGCTCACATATTGGGAAACTGTTTTTT	CASSSHIGKLFF	few	TRBV7-6	TRBJ1-4	.
TGTGCCAGCAGTTACCGGTTGACTAGCAACTCCTACAATGAGCAGTTCTTC	CASSYRLTSNSYNEQFF	.	TRBV6-5	TRBJ2-1	TRBD2
TGTGCTAGCAGCTCAGGGAGTAGCGGCCCGGGGGAGACCCAGTATTTC	CASSSGSSGPGETQYF	.	TRBV11-2	TRBJ2-5	.
TGTATCAGCAGTTCCACGACAGTGCGTAATTCACCCCTCCACTTT	CISSSTTVRNSPLHF	.	TRBV12-3/TRBV12-4	TRBJ1-6	.
TGTGCCATCAAGGGGACGGATACCTACGAGCAGTACTTC	CAIKGTDTYEQYF	many	TRBV10-3	TRBJ2-7	.
TGTGCCTGCAGCCCCGTAACAGCGCATGGTACCCAGTACTTC	CACSPVTAHGTQYF	.	TRBV11-3	TRBJ2-5	.
TGTGCCAGTAGCGCCACTAGCGGGAGTATCTACGAGCAAAACTTC	CASSATSGSIYEQNF	once	TRBV11-2	TRBJ2-7	TRBD2
TGTGCCAGCAGTTATCCGGGACAGCTCTACGAACAGTACTTC	CASSYPGQLYEQYF	.	TRBV6-2/TRBV6-3	TRBJ2-7	TRBD1
TGTGCCACCAGCCTAAGCGGGAGTCGAGTCGGGGAGCTGTTCTTT	CATSLSGSRVGELFF	.	TRBV6-2/TRBV6-3	TRBJ2-2	TRBD2
TGTGCCACCGTGGGAGGGGTTGGCACTGGAGCTTTCTTT	CATVGGVGTGAFF	.	TRBV6-5	TRBJ1-1	.
TGCAGTGCTAGAGGGGACAGCCTTAGCAATCAGCCCCAGCATTTT	CSARGDSLSNQPQHF	few	TRBV20-1	TRBJ1-5	TRBD1
TGTGTCAGTAGCAACAGCTACGAGCAGTACTTC	CVSSNSYEQYF	.	TRBV12-3/TRBV12-4	TRBJ2-7	.
TGCAGTGCTTGGACTAGCGTTATCCGGGTCAATGAGCAGTTCTTC	CSAWTSVIRVNEQFF	.	TRBV20-1	TRBJ2-1	TRBD2
TGTGCCAACAGTGACTTCAAGACAGGAGCCGTTGAAAAACTGTTTTTT	CANSDFKTGAVEKLFF	.	TRBV6-5	TRBJ1-4	.
TGTGCCAGCAGTTATCAGGACCCCAGATCCTACGAGCAGTACTTC	CASSYQDPRSYEQYF	.	TRBV6-5	TRBJ2-7	.
TGTGCCACCAGTGAGGCTACTTCTAGCACAGATATGCAGTATTTT	CATSEATSSTDMQYF	.	TRBV10-3	TRBJ2-3	.
TGTGCCAGCAGTGACGGACAGGGTACAGAGACCCAGTACTTC	CASSDGQGTETQYF	many	TRBV28	TRBJ2-5	TRBD1
TGCAGTGCTGGCGGGACAGGGGGAAACACCGGGGAGCTGTTTTTT	CSAGGTGGNTGELFF	.	TRBV20-1	TRBJ2-2	TRBD1
TGTGCCAGAAGCCAAGGGACCTGCTACGAGCAGTACTTC	CARSQGTCYEQYF	.	TRBV14	TRBJ2-7	.
TGCAGCGTTGAAGTTTTTGGGGACAGGGTCTTTTCAGAGACCCAGTACTTC	CSVEVFGDRVFSETQYF	many	TRBV29-1	TRBJ2-5	TRBD1
TGTCCCAGCAGCCAAGATTTAGGGAGAGTGAACACTGAAGCTTTCTTT	CPSSQDLGRVNTEAFF	.	TRBV4-2	TRBJ1-1	.
TGTGCCAGCAGCCAAGAGCCGGCACAGGGCTACGAGCAGCACTTC	CASSQEPAQGYEQHF	.	TRBV4-2	TRBJ2-7	.
TGTGCCAGCAGCCTCTCCTGCCGAGGTCCCGTGAAACAGGTTCGCCCCTACAATGAGCAGTTCTTC	CASSLSCRGPVKQVRPYNEQFF	.	TRBV11-2	TRBJ2-1	.
TGTGCCAGCAGCTTAGGTCGAGGGAGCGATGAGCAGTTCTTC	CASSLGRGSDEQFF	many	TRBV7-9	TRBJ2-1	.
TGTGCCAGCAGCCGAGACTCCACCAACACTGAAGCTTTCTTT	CASSRDSTNTEAFF	.	TRBV14	TRBJ1-1	.
TGTGCCAGCAGCTCCGAACGGGCGAACATCGGGGAGCTGTTTTTT	CASSSERANIGELFF	.	TRBV4-2	TRBJ2-2	.
TGTGCCAGTAGTCTGGACGGGGGCACTGAAGCTTTCTTT	CASSLDGGTEAFF	.	TRBV11-2	TRBJ1-1	.
TGTGCCAGCAGTTTAGGAATAGCGGGAGGGCCGGGCGAGCAGTACTTC	CASSLGIAGGPGEQYF	.	TRBV28	TRBJ2-7	TRBD2
TGTGCCAGCAGCTTGGGACAGGGTTGGAATTGGCCCCAGTATTTT	CASSLGQGWNWPQYF	.	TRBV5-5	TRBJ2-3	TRBD1
TGTACCAGCAGCCTCCGGCAGGTTTCAGATATGCAGTATTTT	CTSSLRQVSDMQYF	once	TRBV6-1	TRBJ2-3	.
TGCAGCGTTGAAGACGCCGCGGGAACCCCCAGGGAGCGGTTTTTT	CSVEDAAGTPRERFF	.	TRBV29-1	TRBJ2-2	.
TGTGCCAACAGATCGACTAACGGGGTCCAAGAGACCCAGTACTTC	CANRSTNGVQETQYF	.	TRBV6-5	TRBJ2-5	.
TGTGCCGGCAGTTGGACAGTGGGGGACGAGCAGTACTTC	CAGSWTVGDEQYF	.	TRBV12-3/TRBV12-4	TRBJ2-7	.
TGTGCCAGCAACTTTGATCGGGACAGGGTCGGCACTGGGGAGCTATTGTTT	CASNFDRDRVGTGELLF	.	TRBV11-2	TRBJ2-2	TRBD1
TGTGCCAGCAGCCGACGGACTGGGTTTGTGTCTTGGGCCAACGTCCTGGCTTTC	CASSRRTGFVSWANVLAF	.	TRBV11-2	TRBJ2-6	.